This T cell receptor beta chain came from a study of cytomegalovirus exposure and HLA in healthy donors. Study-wide context: Inside one of the first data releases sat around 86 million unique TCRs taken from HLA-typed donors. Points from the study as a whole: In a later analysis, donors in an Asian-associated ancestry cluster reportedly had fewer N-insertions in productive TCRs than the cohort mean.

PCR primers comprised 60 Vbeta and 13 Jbeta primers. Sequencing was performed with immunoSEQ multiplex PCR; in TCRdb, only in-frame clones are kept and a portion is missing. The sample lists over 50,000 clones, roughly 90% occurring once. To note about this clone: The target antigen is unknown.

CDR1 and CDR2 from the germline V gene are SGHRS and YFSETQ. J lost 1 base, V lost 2 bases, and 12 bases had no gene match. This CDR3 has 19 amino acids. The rearrangement links TRBV5-1 to TRBJ1-5; 10 positions match TRBD1. The TCR originated in a man under 40 in good health and CMV-seropositive. The specimen sequenced was PBMCs. As DNA, the CDR3 is TGCGCCAGCAGCTTAATACCGGGACAGGGGCGGGGGAGCAATCAGCCCCAGCATTTT. Protein: CASSLIPGQGRGSNQPQHF.